A single sample is the source of the 5 T cell receptor beta chains below, sequenced in a study of tumor-infiltrating lymphocytes in primary liver carcinoma. Unsorted bulk tissue, roughly 20-32 mg of it, served as the source for co-extraction of RNA and DNA. From around 530 ng of total RNA, TCR beta-specific cDNA was reverse-transcribed using a constant-region primer. It was through three nested multiplex PCR rounds of slightly modified ARM-PCR that TCR beta libraries arose. With TRBV1-TRBV30 forward primers and a C-beta reverse primer, the first two PCR rounds were run for approximately 10 cycles each. One entry per CDR3 protein results from TCRdb running MiXCR on the multiplex PCR reads. The sample lists more than 30,000 distinct CDR3 sequences, approximately 82% occurring once. The sample taken for sequencing was tumor-adjacent normal liver tissue. These TCRs come from a man between 35 and 55 years old with primary liver carcinoma and hepatitis B virus infection.

In the case of this clonotype: The final CDR3 position lacks the conserved phenylalanine or tryptophan, pointing to a likely read error. The limits of the CDR3 on the DNA are not certain, so only TCRdb's listed CDR3 is given. The chain combines TRBV29-1 with TRBJ2-4; the D call TRBD1 from the table was never checked on the DNA. The CDR3 is 15 residues long, ends included. CDR1 and CDR2 (germline): SQVTM, ANQGSEA. The CDR3 here is CSVVVGGRGKNIQCL.

Turning to this clonotype: The germline gene is not matched at one end of the junction; a read error may be the cause. The chain uses TRBV20-1 and TRBJ2-2, with 9 bases identical to TRBD2. The V gene's germline CDR1 is DFQATT and CDR2 SNEGSKA (reference sequence). CDR3 length equals 15 residues. The CDR3, as DNA: TGCAGTGTTAGAGTATTAGCGGGAGATGCCGGGAAGCTGTTTTTT. Its protein is CSVRVLAGDAGKLFF.

In regard to this clonotype: Without the conserved terminal phenylalanine or tryptophan, this CDR3 likely stems from a read error. This sequence joins TRBV29-1 and TRBJ2-3; 10 bases map to TRBD1. Germline V gene data show CDR1 as SQVTM and CDR2 as ANQGSEA. The CDR3 loop spans 14 amino acids. Trimming took 7 bases from V and 7 from J; bases not matched to a gene: 11. The CDR3, as DNA: TGCAGCGCTTCCGGGACAGGGGCGTCATATACGCAGTATTTA. Its protein product is CSASGTGASYTQYL.

As concerns this clonotype: This sequence may be a read error, since a much larger clone differs from it by one base. The gene calls are TRBV20-1 and TRBJ2-1; tentatively, D is TRBD2 (5 bases). Trimming left V 3 bases short and J 8 bases short, with 14 bases between. The CDR3 loop spans 13 amino acids. Germline CDR1 is DFQATT and CDR2 is SNEGSKA (reference sequence). CDR3 sequence reads: CSARGRRIDEQFF. The DNA of the CDR3 is TGCAGTGCTAGGGGAAGGAGGATCGATGAGCAGTTCTTC.

This clonotype appeared a single time. The junction and the germline gene differ at one end; a read error may be behind it. DNA of the CDR3: TGTGCCAGCAGCTTAGGGGTCAGTAACAATGAGCATTTCTTC. It specifies CASSLGVSNNEHFF. This chain connects TRBV11-3 to TRBJ2-1; D is unclear. Looked up from germline, CDR1 is SGHNT and CDR2 is YENEEA. This CDR3 region has 14 residues.